This record looks at one T cell receptor (beta chain) sequence and its context. Antigen unknown. A much more abundant neighbour one base away suggests this may be a read error. Using its own MiXCR run on the reads, TCRdb lists one record per CDR3 protein. Among some 600,000 distinct CDR3 sequences listed, 20% to 30% were seen once. The data derive from a study of T cell repertoires in cytomegalovirus infection. Study details: It can be stated that public TCR beta signatures indicated CMV infection as well as a matching HLA type. Overall study results and limits: Dominating the ex vivo response were TCR beta clonotypes that were CMV-specific and HLA-C-restricted. Identification of carriers of CMV plus the relevant HLA was performed using cumulative public TCR beta family frequency.

The CDR3 extends over 16 amino acids. Per the germline V gene, CDR1 is SGHVS and CDR2 is FNYEAQ. The sequenced sample consisted of CD8+ T cells from PBMCs. This clonotype was sampled from a human donor in good health (CMV status not recorded). Some clones in this sample may be carry-over from other donors' samples. The chain joins TRBV7-6 to TRBJ2-2, with TRBD2 matching 11 bases. The CDR3 nucleotides are TGTGCCAACAGCTCGGAGACTAGCGGGGTCACCGGGGAGCTGTTTTTT. Translated: CANSSETSGVTGELFF.